These 27 T cell receptor beta chains were all obtained from the same sample, sequenced in a study of T cell clonality in common variable immunodeficiency. The repertoire was sequenced with immunoSEQ multiplex PCR; TCRdb's copy has only in-frame clones and lacks some. Reported are 40,000 to 65,000 clones, none seen only once; the ten largest carry roughly 2%. Sequences were obtained from peripheral blood mononuclear cells. Receptors originate from a person between 18 and 75 years old in good health.

This clone was counted ten times or more. The sequenced fragment ends 3 residues before the CDR3 boundary, so the rest is inferred from the germline J gene. The J gene is TRBJ2-1, the V gene TRBV29-1; a possible D gene is TRBD2 (5 bases). Germline assignment: CDR1 SQVTM and CDR2 ANQGSEA. The V end lost 5 bases, the J end lost 0 bases, and 8 bases lay between the germline ends. This CDR3 spans 13 amino acids. This CDR3 is CSVRGTSYNEQFF. Partial CDR3 DNA: TGCAGCGTTCGGGGAACCTCCTACAATGAG.

This clone appeared many times. The read gets to within 3 residues of the CDR3 end, and the germline J gene fills in the rest. This specimen includes other DNA sequences encoding the same CDR3. V is TRBV18 and J is TRBJ1-5, with a weak D call TRBD1 (6 bases). This CDR3 region has 15 residues. From germline, CDR1 is KGHSH and CDR2 LQKENI. The V and J ends lost 3 bases and 6 bases respectively, with 15 bases between them. The CDR3 protein is CASSPSKGGGQPQHF. The covered CDR3 bases are TGTGCCAGCTCACCCTCGAAGGGGGGGGGTCAGCCC.

There are many counts of this clone. The read ends 3 residues early relative to the CDR3; the germline J gene fills the gap. The chain recombines TRBV10-3 with TRBJ2-3; D uncertain. Per germline, CDR1 ENHRY and CDR2 SYGVKD. The CDR3 consists of 16 residues. Trimming cost V 0 bases and J 0 bases, with 10 bases left between them. Partial CDR3 DNA: TGTGCCATCAGTGAGTCGGCGGTCCTAAGCACAGATACG. Amino acid sequence: CAISESAVLSTDT. The CDR3, in full, reads CAISESAVLSTDTQYF.

The sample holds many counts of this clone. CDR3 DNA (partial): TGTGCCAGCAAAATAAGCGGGGGGGCCCGGGAGACC. As protein: CASKISGGARET. The full CDR3 protein reads CASKISGGARETQYF. The chain combines TRBV2 with TRBJ2-5; 10 bases map to TRBD2. The CDR3 goes on 3 residues after the read ends, and that part is filled in from the germline J gene. There are 15 residues in the CDR3. The J segment lost 5 bases and the V segment lost 7 bases, leaving 10 bases of the junction unmatched. CDR1 SNHLY and CDR2 FYNNEI come from the germline V gene.

Concerning this clone itself: A much larger clone lies a single base off, so this may be a read error. CDR3 residues: CASSLRAGQTYTF. Incomplete CDR3 DNA: TGTGCCAGCAGCTTAAGGGCGGGGCAGACC. The chain is built from TRBV7-9 and TRBJ1-2; weak D call: TRBD1 (5 bases). The DNA ends 3 residues before the CDR3 does, and the rest of the CDR3 is filled in from the germline J gene. Germline CDR1 reads SEHNR; CDR2 reads FQNEAQ (reference sequence). The CDR3 loop spans 13 amino acids.

This clone appeared a few times. The sequenced fragment ends 3 residues before the CDR3 boundary, so the rest is inferred from the germline J gene. The chain joins TRBV19 to TRBJ1-2; 8 nucleotides align to TRBD1. This CDR3 has 11 amino acids. The germline V gene encodes CDR1 LNHDA and CDR2 SQIVND (reference sequence). The CDR3 spells CASGQGIDYTF. The sequenced CDR3 bases are TGTGCCAGCGGACAGGGTATCGAC.

This clone was observed many times. The CDR3 DNA, read in part, is TGTGCCAGTAGTGCCGGGGATACG. Translating gives CASSAGDT. In full, the CDR3 reads CASSAGDTQYF. The V and J genes are TRBV19 and TRBJ2-3; D uncertain. The read stops 3 residues short of the end of the CDR3; the missing end is completed from the germline J gene. With 5 bases removed from V and 6 bases from J, the gap between germline ends came to 6 bases. The CDR3 is made up of 11 amino acids. Germline-derived CDR1 and CDR2 are LNHDA and SQIVND (reference sequence).

Many counts were recorded for this clone. The CDR3 is cut off 3 residues early in the read; its end comes from the germline J gene. Other nucleotide sequences from this sample produce the same CDR3. V and J are TRBV7-2 and TRBJ1-3, with 7 bases lining up with TRBD1. V shed 5 bases, J shed 2 bases, and the junction held 3 bases outside the gene matches. This CDR3 is 14 amino acids long. CDR1 SGHTA and CDR2 FQGNSA come from the germline V gene. The CDR3 sequence is CASSRGGPGNTIYF. Partial CDR3 DNA: TGTGCCAGCAGCCGAGGGGGCCCTGGAAACACC.

A word on this clone: The observed sequence ends 3 residues before the CDR3 terminus, with the missing tail filled in from the germline J gene. V and J are TRBV7-9 and TRBJ1-1, with unresolved D. The germline V gene encodes CDR1 SEHNR and CDR2 FQNEAQ (reference sequence). This CDR3 is 15 amino acids long. V shed 1 base and J shed 1 base, with 10 bases lying between them. The covered CDR3 bases are TGTGCCAGCAGCTTAGTAGCGTTGGGGAACACTGAA. Amino acids: CASSLVALGNTE. The whole CDR3 protein is CASSLVALGNTEAFF.

This clone was observed at least ten times. Read sequence stops 3 residues before the CDR3 end, and the germline J gene provides the missing end. V gene TRBV5-5 combines with J gene TRBJ1-2; tentatively, D is TRBD1 (6 bases). Trimming took 4 bases from V and 0 from J, leaving 10 bases between them. CDR3 length: 14 amino acids. Per the germline V gene, CDR1 is SGHKS and CDR2 is YYEKEE (reference sequence). The part of the CDR3 DNA that was read is TGTGCCAGCAGCAGGGACACGGCTAACTATGGC. Amino acid sequence: CASSRDTANYG. The whole CDR3 protein is CASSRDTANYGYTF.

At least ten counts were recorded for this clone. The CDR3 is cut off 3 residues early in the read; its end comes from the germline J gene. V is TRBV5-1 and J is TRBJ1-2, with TRBD1 as a possible D gene (6 bases). The CDR3 loop spans 13 amino acids. Looked up from germline, CDR1 is SGHRS and CDR2 is YFSETQ. V was trimmed by 2 bases and J by 7 bases, leaving 12 bases between them. The CDR3 bases that were read are TGCGCCAGCAGCTTAATGACAGGAGGTGGC. Encoded protein: CASSLMTGGG. The CDR3 as a whole reads CASSLMTGGGYTF.

This clone was recorded many times. The read gets to within 3 residues of the CDR3 end, and the germline J gene fills in the rest. The chain carries TRBV7-6 and TRBJ2-5; 9 positions match TRBD1. The CDR3 loop spans 15 amino acids. In germline, CDR1 is SGHVS, CDR2 FNYEAQ. With 4 bases clipped from V and 3 bases from J, the junction kept 6 bases outside the gene matches. The CDR3 DNA, read in part, is TGTGCCAGCAGCTCCTTAACAGGGGGCGAAGAGACC. Translation: CASSSLTGGEET. Given in full, the CDR3 is CASSSLTGGEETQYF.

This clone was counted many times. The observed sequence ends 3 residues before the CDR3 terminus, with the missing tail filled in from the germline J gene. The chain combines TRBV20-1 with TRBJ2-3, with TRBD2 matching over 13 bases. With V trimmed by 0 bases and J by 1 base, 4 bases remained unmatched. The CDR3 spans 17 residues. CDR1 and CDR2 from the germline V gene are DFQATT and SNEGSKA (reference sequence). The sequenced part of the CDR3 DNA is TGCAGTGCTAGAGAGGGACTAGCGGGAAGACGCACAGATACG. Protein: CSAREGLAGRRTDT. The complete CDR3 sequence is CSAREGLAGRRTDTQYF.

This clone was counted ten times or more. Read sequence stops 3 residues before the CDR3 end, and the germline J gene provides the missing end. The gene calls are TRBV20-1 and TRBJ2-1; 13 positions agree with TRBD2. V lost 1 base and J lost 4; bases outside the gene matches: 7. The CDR3 is made up of 17 amino acids. The germline V gene has CDR1 DFQATT and CDR2 SNEGSKA (reference sequence). CDR3 in amino acids: CSARASKGLAGYNEQFF. Incomplete CDR3 DNA: TGCAGTGCTAGAGCTAGCAAGGGACTAGCGGGATACAATGAG.

At least ten counts were recorded for this clone. Read coverage stops 3 residues before the CDR3 terminus; the germline J gene supplies the remainder. V is TRBV30 and J is TRBJ1-1; the D gene is possibly TRBD1 (6 bases). The CDR3 is 14 amino acids. Trimming took 5 bases from V and 0 from J, leaving 13 bases between them. Germline loops: CDR1 GTSNPN, CDR2 SVGIG (reference sequence). CDR3 DNA (partial): TGTGCCTGGGCCGGACAGCTAATGAACACTGAA. Translation gives CAWAGQLMNTE. The entire CDR3 reads CAWAGQLMNTEAFF.

This clone occurred many times. The DNA ends 3 residues before the CDR3 does, and the rest of the CDR3 is filled in from the germline J gene. J is TRBJ2-5 and V is TRBV7-9; D not resolved. The germline gives CDR1 SEHNR, CDR2 FQNEAQ (reference sequence). Trimming pared 2 bases from V and 2 bases from J, leaving 12 bases between. This CDR3 region has 15 residues. CDR3 DNA (partial): TGTGCCAGCAGCTTACAGGAATTCCAACAAGAGACC. It encodes CASSLQEFQQET. The CDR3 reads in full as CASSLQEFQQETQYF.

This clone was seen at least ten times. A much larger clone sits a single nucleotide away, making a read error possible. The read gets to within 3 residues of the CDR3 end, and the germline J gene fills in the rest. The chain recombines TRBV30 with TRBJ1-4; a possible D gene is TRBD1 (5 bases). Germline assignment: CDR1 GTSNPN and CDR2 SVGIG (reference sequence). This CDR3 spans 14 amino acids. The chain's CDR3 is CAWSWPSGANVLFF. Partial CDR3 DNA: TGTGCCTGGAGTTGGCCCTCTGGGGCCAACGTA.

The table lists this clone with a few counts. Read sequence stops 3 residues before the CDR3 end, and the germline J gene provides the missing end. This chain links TRBV18 with TRBJ2-2, with 14 positions matching TRBD2. Germline V lookup: CDR1 KGHSH, CDR2 LQKENI. The ends lost 3 bases at V and 5 bases at J; junction bases unmatched: 8. This CDR3 spans 18 amino acids. The sequenced part of the CDR3 DNA is TGTGCCAGCTCACCGCCGGGACTAGCGGGAGAAGGTACCGGGGAG. Its translation is CASSPPGLAGEGTGE. The full CDR3 protein reads CASSPPGLAGEGTGELFF.

This clone appeared many times. Coverage ceases 3 residues before the CDR3 finishes, and the germline J gene fills in the end. This chain links TRBV18 with TRBJ2-3; D unresolved. CDR3 length: 12 residues. The V and J ends lost 6 bases and 5 bases respectively, with 9 bases between them. Germline V gives CDR1 KGHSH, CDR2 LQKENI. The sequenced part of the CDR3 DNA is TGTGCCAGCTCCCCCACACGAGATACG. Residues: CASSPTRDT. The whole CDR3 protein reads CASSPTRDTQYF.

This clone was seen repeatedly, ten times or more. The CDR3 extends 3 residues past the end of the read, so its final part is completed from the germline J gene. This chain connects TRBV4-2 to TRBJ2-3, with 8 bases identical to TRBD2. The CDR3 has 18 residues. The V and J ends lost 4 bases and 2 bases, in that order; junction bases with no gene match: 14. Germline CDR1 is LGHNA and CDR2 is YNFKEQ. This CDR3 reads CASSPTLSGATITDTQYF. The CDR3 DNA, read in part, is TGTGCCAGCAGCCCAACGCTTAGCGGGGCGACAATCACAGATACG.

At least ten counts were recorded for this clone. The CDR3 is cut off 3 residues early in the read; its end comes from the germline J gene. The J gene is TRBJ2-1, the V gene TRBV7-9; 8 nucleotides line up with TRBD2. In germline, CDR1 is SEHNR, CDR2 FQNEAQ (reference sequence). The CDR3 has 15 amino acids. The J segment lost 6 bases and the V segment lost 3 bases, leaving 7 bases of the junction unmatched. The CDR3 here is CASSFRGLASNEQFF. Incomplete CDR3 DNA: TGTGCCAGCAGCTTCCGCGGACTAGCCTCCAATGAG.

The table lists this clone with many counts. Sequencing ends 3 residues short of the CDR3 end; the germline J gene provides the rest. The chain couples TRBV20-1 to TRBJ2-7, with a tentative D call TRBD1 (5 bases). With 2 bases removed from V and 1 base from J, the gap between germline ends came to 18 bases. CDR3 length: 16 residues. CDR1 is DFQATT and CDR2 is SNEGSKA in the germline V gene (reference sequence). CDR3 amino acids: CSARRGISIQSYEQYF. The CDR3 DNA, read in part, is TGCAGTGCTAGAAGGGGAATCTCAATCCAATCCTACGAG.

This clone has ten or more counts. The read terminates 3 residues ahead of where the CDR3 ends, so the germline J gene completes it. The J gene is TRBJ2-4, the V gene TRBV6-2 or TRBV6-3; possible D gene TRBD1, 6 bases. Germline V gene sequence: CDR1 MNHEY, CDR2 SVGEGT. This CDR3 region has 14 residues. The CDR3 DNA, read in part, is TGTGCCAGCAGCCTTGGCGTTAGGGGGACGCAT. This gives the protein CASSLGVRGTH. The CDR3 in its entirety is CASSLGVRGTHQYF.

This clone was picked up many times. The read terminates 3 residues before the CDR3 end, so the remaining end is supplied by the germline J gene. The chain carries TRBV6-2 or TRBV6-3 and TRBJ2-1; 10 bases map to TRBD2. Germline CDR1 is MNHEY and CDR2 is SVGEGT. The junction had 3 bases not matched to a gene; V was cut back by 6 bases and J by 4 bases. The length of the CDR3 is 14 residues. The CDR3: CASRSGGEYNEQFF. CDR3 bases read: TGTGCCAGCAGAAGCGGGGGGGAATACAATGAG.

About this clone itself: With the read ending 3 residues before the CDR3 end, the germline J gene is used to fill in that end. This chain uses TRBV11-1 with TRBJ2-7; TRBD1 matches at 9 bases. The CDR3 is made up of 13 amino acids. The germline CDR1 and CDR2 sequences are SGHAT and FQDESV (reference sequence). Trimming took 6 bases from V and 5 from J; bases not matched to a gene: 5. The covered CDR3 bases are TGTGCCAGCAGTCCGGGACAGGGAAACGAG. As protein: CASSPGQGNE. The whole CDR3 sequence reads CASSPGQGNEQYF.

Comment on this clone: The read gets to within 3 residues of the CDR3 end, and the germline J gene fills in the rest. This chain connects TRBV18 to TRBJ1-3; tentative D call: TRBD1 (6 bases). The V and J ends lost 3 bases and 0 bases respectively, with 9 bases between them. Per the germline V gene, CDR1 is KGHSH and CDR2 is LQKENI. CDR3 size: 15 residues. The CDR3 DNA, read in part, is TGTGCCAGCTCACCTGACAGGATCTCTGGAAACACC. It yields the protein CASSPDRISGNT. The whole CDR3 sequence reads CASSPDRISGNTIYF.

This clone was detected many times. The CDR3 end is not reached by the read, which stops 3 residues before it; the germline J gene fills it in. The chain links TRBV6-2 or TRBV6-3 to TRBJ2-6; D is unresolved. Trimming left V 6 bases short and J 2 bases short, with 11 bases between. The CDR3 extends over 15 amino acids. Germline values: CDR1 MNHEY, CDR2 SVGEGT. The part of the CDR3 DNA that was read is TGTGCCAGCAGCCCTAAGTTGGCTGGGGCCAACGTC. It encodes CASSPKLAGANV. The CDR3, in full, reads CASSPKLAGANVLTF.